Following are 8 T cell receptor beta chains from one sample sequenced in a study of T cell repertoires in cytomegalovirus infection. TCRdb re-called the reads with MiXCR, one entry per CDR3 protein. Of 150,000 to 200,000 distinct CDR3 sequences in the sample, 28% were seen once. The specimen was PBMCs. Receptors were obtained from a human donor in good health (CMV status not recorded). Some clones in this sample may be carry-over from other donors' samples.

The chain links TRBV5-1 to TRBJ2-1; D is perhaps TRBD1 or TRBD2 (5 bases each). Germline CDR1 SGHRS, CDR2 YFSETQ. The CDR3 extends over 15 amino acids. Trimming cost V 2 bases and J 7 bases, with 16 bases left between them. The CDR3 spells CASSLTGTQANEQFF. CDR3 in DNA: TGCGCCAGCAGCTTAACCGGGACCCAGGCGAATGAGCAGTTCTTC.

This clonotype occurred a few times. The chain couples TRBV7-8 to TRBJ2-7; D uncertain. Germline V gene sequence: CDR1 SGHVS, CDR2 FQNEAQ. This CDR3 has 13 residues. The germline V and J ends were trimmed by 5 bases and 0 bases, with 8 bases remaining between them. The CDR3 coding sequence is TGTGCCAGCAGCCCGGTTGGCTCCTACGAGCAGTACTTC. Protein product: CASSPVGSYEQYF.

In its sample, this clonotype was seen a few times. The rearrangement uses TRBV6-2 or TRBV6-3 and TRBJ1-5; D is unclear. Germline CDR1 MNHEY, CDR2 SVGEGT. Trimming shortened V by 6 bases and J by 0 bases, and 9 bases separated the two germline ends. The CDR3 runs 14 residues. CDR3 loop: CASSPHDSNQPQHF. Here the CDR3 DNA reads TGTGCCAGCAGCCCGCACGATAGCAATCAGCCCCAGCATTTT.

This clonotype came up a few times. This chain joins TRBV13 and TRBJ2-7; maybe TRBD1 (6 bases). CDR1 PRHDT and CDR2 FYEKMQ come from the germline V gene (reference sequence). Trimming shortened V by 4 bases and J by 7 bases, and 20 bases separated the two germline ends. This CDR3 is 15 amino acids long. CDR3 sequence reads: CASSSLPRGMEEQYF. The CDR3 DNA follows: TGTGCCAGCAGCTCGTTACCCAGGGGAATGGAAGAGCAGTACTTC.

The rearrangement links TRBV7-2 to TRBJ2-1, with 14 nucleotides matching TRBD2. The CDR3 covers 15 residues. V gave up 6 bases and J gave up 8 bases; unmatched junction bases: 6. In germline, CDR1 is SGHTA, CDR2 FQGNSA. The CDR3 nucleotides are TGTGCCAGCAGTCCGACTAGCGGGGGGGCCTATGAGCAGTTCTTC. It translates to CASSPTSGGAYEQFF.

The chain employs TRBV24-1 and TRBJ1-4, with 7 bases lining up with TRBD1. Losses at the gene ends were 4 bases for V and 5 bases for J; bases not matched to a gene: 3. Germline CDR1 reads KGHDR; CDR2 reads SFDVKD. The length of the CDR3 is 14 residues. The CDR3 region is CATSEGQPNEKLFF. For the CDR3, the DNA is TGTGCCACCAGTGAGGGACAGCCAAATGAAAAACTGTTTTTT.

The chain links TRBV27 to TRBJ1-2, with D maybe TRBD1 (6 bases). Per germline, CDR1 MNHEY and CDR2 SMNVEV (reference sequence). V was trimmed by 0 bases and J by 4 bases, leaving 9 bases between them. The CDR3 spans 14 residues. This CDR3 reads CASSLSVGGYGYTF. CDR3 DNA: TGTGCCAGCAGTTTATCGGTAGGGGGCTATGGCTACACCTTC.

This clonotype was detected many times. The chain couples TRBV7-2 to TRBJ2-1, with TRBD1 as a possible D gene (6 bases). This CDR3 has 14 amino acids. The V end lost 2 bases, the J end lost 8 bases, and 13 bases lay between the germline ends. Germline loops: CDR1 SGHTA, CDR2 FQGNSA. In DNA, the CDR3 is TGTGCCAGCAGCTTAATGGTACAGGGATATGAGCAGTTCTTC. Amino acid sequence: CASSLMVQGYEQFF.